The 5 T cell receptor beta chains below come from one sample, sequenced in a study of control samples from healthy donors and cancer patients. The data were produced by immunoSEQ multiplex PCR, yet TCRdb's version contains in-frame clones alone and is incomplete. The table shows about 120,000 clones, with roughly 91% occurring only once. Sequenced input: blood. The receptors were gathered from a woman in her seventies in good health.

In nucleotides, the CDR3 is TGTGCCAGCAGCCAAGGTACAGGGCCCTATGGCTACACCTTC. Its protein is CASSQGTGPYGYTF. This chain uses TRBV3-1 (or the pseudogene TRBV3-2) with TRBJ1-2; a weak D match, TRBD1 (6 bases). Trimming pared 1 base from V and 4 bases from J, leaving 10 bases between. The CDR3 has 14 amino acids. Germline V gene data show CDR1 as LGHDT and CDR2 as YNNKEL (reference sequence).

Only one count was recorded for this clone. V and J are TRBV27 and TRBJ2-7; 11 nucleotides line up with TRBD2. This CDR3 region has 14 residues. V lost 4 bases, J lost 4 bases, and 3 bases stayed unmatched. Germline lookup yields CDR1 MNHEY and CDR2 SMNVEV (reference sequence). CDR3 sequence (DNA): TGTGCCAGCAGTTCGTCTAGCGGGAGGTACGAGCAGTACTTC. Amino acid sequence: CASSSSSGRYEQYF.

This clone was detected only once. The chain has TRBV7-8 and TRBJ1-2, with 8 bases identical to TRBD1. V shed 4 bases and J 0 bases; nucleotides not matched to a gene: 4. This CDR3 contains 15 residues. Germline V lookup: CDR1 SGHVS, CDR2 FQNEAQ. CDR3 protein: CASSSDRGANYGYTF. CDR3 DNA sequence: TGTGCCAGCAGCTCTGACAGGGGTGCTAACTATGGCTACACCTTC.

J is TRBJ2-5 and V is TRBV6-5, with 9 positions matching TRBD1. Trimming at V came to 7 bases and at J to 4 bases, leaving 10 bases not matched to a gene. Germline CDR1 and CDR2: MNHEY and SVGAGI. This CDR3 has 15 amino acids. The DNA of the CDR3 is TGTGCCAGCATCTTTCGGGACAGGGCCTTAGAGACCCAGTACTTC. Its protein is CASIFRDRALETQYF.

The chain links TRBV19 to TRBJ1-5; the D is unclear. V shed 4 bases and J shed 6 bases, with 10 bases lying between them. CDR1 is LNHDA and CDR2 is SQIVND in the germline V gene (reference sequence). The CDR3 loop spans 13 amino acids. CDR3: CASSTVRSQPQHF. CDR3 nucleotides: TGTGCCAGTAGTACAGTAAGAAGTCAGCCCCAGCATTTT. Looking up the rest from reference TRBV19 and TRBJ1-5 gives the full variable domain: DGGITQSPKYLFRKEGQNVTLSCEQNLNHDAMYWYRQDPGQGLRLIYYSQIVNDFQKGDIAEGYSVSREKKESFPLTVTSAQKNPTAFYLCASSTVRSQPQHFGDGTRLSIL.